Here is one T cell receptor (beta chain) with its context. Antigen: not known. Sequencing was performed with immunoSEQ multiplex PCR; in TCRdb, only in-frame clones are kept and a portion is missing. The table lists more than 85,000 clones, roughly 90% of them singletons, with around 1.6% in the top ten. This sample is part of a study of T cell responses to AZD1222 COVID-19 vaccine. Study information: Pooled in the analysis were second doses at about 4 or about 12 weeks. Study-level points and caveats: Only a handful of AZD1222 recipients tested seropositive at baseline.

The CDR3 extends over 13 amino acids. Trimming removed 1 base at V and 12 bases at J, with 15 bases between. The germline V gene has CDR1 LGHNT and CDR2 FRNRAP. The sequences come from peripheral blood, collected on day 0 of AZD1222 vaccination. This chain joins TRBV12-5 and TRBJ1-2; TRBD1 might be the D (6 bases). The receptor was isolated from an adult in good health. The CDR3 coding sequence is TGTGCTAGTGGTTTGGAAGGGGGGCCCGACAACACCTTC. It is translated as CASGLEGGPDNTF.